There are a few counts of the clone carrying this T cell receptor beta chain. One entry per CDR3 protein results from TCRdb running MiXCR on the RT-PCR reads. The table shows about 680,000 distinct CDR3 sequences, with 13% to 15% occurring only once. V was trimmed by 3 bases and J by 9 bases, leaving 17 bases between them. CDR1 is DFQATT, CDR2 SNEGSKA, per germline (reference sequence). This CDR3 has 14 amino acids. V usage is TRBV20-1 and J usage is TRBJ2-2; the D gene is possibly TRBD2 (6 bases). The material sequenced was memory CD4+ T cells from blood. The TCR sequence derives from a female donor in good health, serving as a healthy control. The DNA for the CDR3 is TGCAGTGCTAGCGGAAGGGAGGAAACCAGGGAGCTGTTTTTT. As protein: CSASGREETRELFF.